The source of this T cell receptor (beta chain) is a study of blood T cell repertoires in COVID-19. At the level of the study: T cells, B-cell-depleted T cells, or PBMCs supplied cDNA or gDNA.

The junction had 8 bases not matched to a gene; V was cut back by 1 base and J by 6 bases. Germline CDR1 SGHDN, CDR2 FVKESK. The CDR3 is 16 residues long. Libraries were prepared by immunoSEQ multiplex PCR; TCRdb keeps only in-frame clonotypes and omits some of them. The data contain about 92,000 clones, roughly 78% of them singletons. Sequences were obtained from peripheral blood. The rearrangement links TRBV14 to TRBJ2-1, with TRBD2 matching 8 bases. The receptor comes from a woman in her sixties or seventies with acute or convalescent COVID-19. CDR3 residues: CASSQVASGLSNEQFF. CDR3 nucleotides: TGTGCCAGCAGCCAAGTTGCTAGCGGGCTCTCCAATGAGCAGTTCTTC.